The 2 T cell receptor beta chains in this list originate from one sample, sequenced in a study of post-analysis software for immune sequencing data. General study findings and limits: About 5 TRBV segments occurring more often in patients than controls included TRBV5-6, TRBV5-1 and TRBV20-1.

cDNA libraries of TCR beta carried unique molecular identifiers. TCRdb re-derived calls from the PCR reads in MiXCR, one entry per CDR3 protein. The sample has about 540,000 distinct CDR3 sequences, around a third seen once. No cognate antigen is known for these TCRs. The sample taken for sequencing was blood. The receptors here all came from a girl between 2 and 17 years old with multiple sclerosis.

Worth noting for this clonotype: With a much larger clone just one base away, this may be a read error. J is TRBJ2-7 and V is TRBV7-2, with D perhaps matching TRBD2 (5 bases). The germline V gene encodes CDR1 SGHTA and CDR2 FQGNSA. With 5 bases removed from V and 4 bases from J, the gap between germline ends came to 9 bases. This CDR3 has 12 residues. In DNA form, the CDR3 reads TGTGCCAGCAGCGGACGGGGTTACGAGCAGTACTTC. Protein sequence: CASSGRGYEQYF.

In DNA form, the CDR3 reads TGTGCCAGCAGCCAAATACCCGGGACAGGGATCTATGGCTACACCTTC. Protein sequence: CASSQIPGTGIYGYTF. The chain has TRBV3-1 and TRBJ1-2, with 9 bases identical to TRBD1. J was trimmed by 4 bases and V by 2 bases; bases with no gene match: 8. The CDR3 is 16 residues long. Germline V CDR1 and CDR2: LGHDT, YNNKEL (reference sequence).